This TCR beta chain was sequenced for a study of blood T cells in healthy people across ages. As for the study in general: Capturing about one barcoded beta molecule per two T cells was achieved by template switching.

Primed by a sample-barcoded 5' primer and a J-beta primer mix, a second PCR proceeded for about 7 to 12 cycles. MiXCR, run by TCRdb on the 5' RACE reads, gives a single entry per CDR3 protein. The sample holds 700,000 or so distinct CDR3 sequences; about 43% are singletons and the top ten take around 32%. With respect to this clonotype: Its specificity is unknown.

Per the germline V gene, CDR1 is LGHNA and CDR2 is YSLEER. CDR3 length: 19 residues. With 0 bases removed from V and 4 bases from J, the gap between germline ends came to 21 bases. Study observations and caveats: Across samples, TCR beta diversity tracked strongly with naive T cell percentage.

The chain recombines TRBV4-3 with TRBJ2-2; maybe TRBD1 (5 bases). The sequence was collected from an elderly man in good health. Specimen: blood. As DNA, the CDR3 is TGCGCCAGCAGCCAAGATAATCACAGGACAAACCCCGCCACCGGGGAGCTGTTTTTT. This sequence encodes CASSQDNHRTNPATGELFF.